This T cell receptor beta chain was recovered during a study of blood T cell repertoires in COVID-19. The wider study: Specimens from acute and convalescent COVID-19 originated in the United States, Italy and Spain. PBMCs, B-cell-depleted T cells, or T cells provided the cDNA or gDNA that made up the material.

Original methodology: The authors estimated nucleated cell counts from reference gene primer amplification. The table came from immunoSEQ multiplex PCR; TCRdb's copy has only in-frame clones and leaves some out. V, J and clone size reflect that table, while D and trimming were determined from the DNA. The sample includes about 37,000 clones, around 86% seen only once; the top ten take roughly 6.1%. Trimming took 2 bases from V and 4 from J; bases not matched to a gene: 4. The CDR3 has 15 amino acids. The germline V gene has CDR1 MNHEY and CDR2 SVGAGI. This sequence was found in a human donor in a cohort sampled during active COVID-19. This chain connects TRBV6-5 to TRBJ2-1; 8 positions agree with TRBD1. Sequenced: peripheral blood. CDR3 region: CASSYSGQGYNEQFF. DNA for the CDR3: TGTGCCAGCAGTTACAGCGGACAGGGTTACAATGAGCAGTTCTTC.